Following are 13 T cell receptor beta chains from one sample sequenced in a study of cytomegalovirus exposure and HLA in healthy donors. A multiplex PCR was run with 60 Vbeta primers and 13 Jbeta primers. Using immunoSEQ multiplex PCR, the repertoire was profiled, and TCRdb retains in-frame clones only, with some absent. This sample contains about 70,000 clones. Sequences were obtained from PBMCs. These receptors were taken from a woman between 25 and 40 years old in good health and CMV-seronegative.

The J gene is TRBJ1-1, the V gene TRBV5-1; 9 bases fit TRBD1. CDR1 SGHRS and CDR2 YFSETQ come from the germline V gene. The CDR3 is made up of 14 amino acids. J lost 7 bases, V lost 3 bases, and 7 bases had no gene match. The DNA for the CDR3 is TGCGCCAGCAGCTCGGGACAGGGTCTGCTTGAAGCTTTCTTT. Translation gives CASSSGQGLLEAFF.

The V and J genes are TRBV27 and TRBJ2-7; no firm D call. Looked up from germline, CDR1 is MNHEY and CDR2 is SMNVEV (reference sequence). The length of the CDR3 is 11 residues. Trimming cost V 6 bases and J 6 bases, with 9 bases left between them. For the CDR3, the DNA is TGTGCCAGCAGCCAGGTGAGCGAGCAGTACTTC. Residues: CASSQVSEQYF.

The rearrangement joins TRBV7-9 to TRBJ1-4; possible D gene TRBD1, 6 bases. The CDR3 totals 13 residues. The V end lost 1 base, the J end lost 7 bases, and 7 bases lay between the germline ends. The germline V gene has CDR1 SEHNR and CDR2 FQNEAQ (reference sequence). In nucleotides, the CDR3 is TGTGCCAGCAGCTTAGTAGGGGGTGAAAAACTGTTTTTT. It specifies CASSLVGGEKLFF.

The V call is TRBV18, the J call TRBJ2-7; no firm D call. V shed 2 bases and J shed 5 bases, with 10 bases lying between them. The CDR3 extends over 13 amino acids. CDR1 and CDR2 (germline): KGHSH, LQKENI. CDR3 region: CASSPTPHNEQYF. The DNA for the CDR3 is TGTGCCAGCTCACCAACCCCCCACAACGAGCAGTACTTC.

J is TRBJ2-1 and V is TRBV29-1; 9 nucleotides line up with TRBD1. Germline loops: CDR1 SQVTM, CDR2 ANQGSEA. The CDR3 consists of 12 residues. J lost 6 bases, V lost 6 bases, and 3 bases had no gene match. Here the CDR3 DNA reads TGCAGCGTGGACAGGGGCATCAATGAGCAGTTCTTC. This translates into CSVDRGINEQFF.

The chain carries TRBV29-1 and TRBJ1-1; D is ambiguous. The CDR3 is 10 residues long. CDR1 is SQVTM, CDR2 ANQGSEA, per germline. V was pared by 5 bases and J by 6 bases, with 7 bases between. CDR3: CSVSRAEAFF. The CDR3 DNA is TGCAGCGTTTCGAGAGCTGAAGCTTTCTTT.

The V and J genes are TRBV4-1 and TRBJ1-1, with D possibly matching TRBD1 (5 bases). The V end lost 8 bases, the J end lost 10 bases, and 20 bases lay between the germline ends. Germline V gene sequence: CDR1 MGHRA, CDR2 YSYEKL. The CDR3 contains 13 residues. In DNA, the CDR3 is TGCGCCAGCCAGGGTATGTCCCATGATGGAGCTTTCTTT. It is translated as CASQGMSHDGAFF.

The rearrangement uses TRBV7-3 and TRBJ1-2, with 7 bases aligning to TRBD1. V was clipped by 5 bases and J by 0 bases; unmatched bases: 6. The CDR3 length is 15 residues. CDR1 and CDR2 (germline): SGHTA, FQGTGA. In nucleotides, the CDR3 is TGTGCCAGCAGCCCAGGGGGGACCGCTAACTATGGCTACACCTTC. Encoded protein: CASSPGGTANYGYTF.

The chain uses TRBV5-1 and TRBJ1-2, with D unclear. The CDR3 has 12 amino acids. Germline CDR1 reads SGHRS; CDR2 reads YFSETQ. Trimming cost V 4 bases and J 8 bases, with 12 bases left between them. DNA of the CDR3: TGCGCCAGCAGCAAATCCCTCCGGGGCTACACCTTC. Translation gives CASSKSLRGYTF.

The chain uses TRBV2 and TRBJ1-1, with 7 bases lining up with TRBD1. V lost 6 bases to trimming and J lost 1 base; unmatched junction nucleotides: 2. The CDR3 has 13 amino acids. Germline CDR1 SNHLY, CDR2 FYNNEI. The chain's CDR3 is CASRGDRNTEAFF. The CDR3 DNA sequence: TGTGCCAGCAGGGGGGACAGGAACACTGAAGCTTTCTTT.

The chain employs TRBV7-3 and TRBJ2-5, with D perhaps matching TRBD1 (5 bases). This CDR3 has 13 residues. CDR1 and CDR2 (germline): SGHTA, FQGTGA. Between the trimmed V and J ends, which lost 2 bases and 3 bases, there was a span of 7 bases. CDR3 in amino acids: CASSLSGKETQYF. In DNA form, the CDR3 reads TGTGCCAGCAGCTTATCAGGGAAAGAGACCCAGTACTTC. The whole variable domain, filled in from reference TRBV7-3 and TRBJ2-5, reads GAGVSQTPSNKVTEKGKYVELRCDPISGHTALYWYRQSLGQGPEFLIYFQGTGAADDSGLPNDRFFAVRPEGSVSTLKIQRTERGDSAVYLCASSLSGKETQYFGPGTRLLVL.

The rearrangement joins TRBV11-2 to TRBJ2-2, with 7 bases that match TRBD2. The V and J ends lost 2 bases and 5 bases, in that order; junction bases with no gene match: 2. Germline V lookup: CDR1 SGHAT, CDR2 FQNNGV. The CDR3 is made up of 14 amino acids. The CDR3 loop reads CASSLQLATGELFF. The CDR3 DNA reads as TGTGCCAGCAGCTTACAACTAGCGACCGGGGAGCTGTTTTTT.

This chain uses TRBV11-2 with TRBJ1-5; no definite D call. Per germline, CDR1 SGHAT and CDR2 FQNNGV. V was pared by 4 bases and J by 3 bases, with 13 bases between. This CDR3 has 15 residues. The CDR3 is CASSSKGLPNQPQHF. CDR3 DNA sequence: TGTGCCAGCAGCTCTAAAGGACTCCCCAATCAGCCCCAGCATTTT.